The clone carrying this T cell receptor (beta chain) was seen only a few times. What it binds is unknown. Additional DNA sequences in this sample encode the identical CDR3. This sample is drawn from a study of cytomegalovirus exposure and HLA in healthy donors. Study information: Within an early data release were around 80 million unique TCRs drawn from HLA-typed donors.

Points from the study as a whole: Most TCRs appeared rarely, but some public TCRs recurred in many donors. At a 0.05 false discovery rate, a later analysis found 15,000 to 20,000 TCR beta sequences to be associated with HLA alleles.

It was with 60 Vbeta and 13 Jbeta primers that the PCR ran. Assay used: immunoSEQ multiplex PCR; TCRdb lists only in-frame clones, some missing. The top ten hold about 4.7% of the sample, which has about 140,000 clones, 68% seen once. The receptor was derived from a man aged 60 to 69 in good health and CMV-seronegative. What was sequenced was PBMCs.

CDR3 DNA: TGTGCCAGCAGCCGCCCACCCGCCGGTACGTACAATGAGCAGTTCTTC. Translating it yields CASSRPPAGTYNEQFF. The chain links TRBV5-6 to TRBJ2-1, with D uncertain. This CDR3 contains 16 residues. The germline V and J ends were trimmed by 4 bases and 4 bases, with 18 bases remaining between them. CDR1 and CDR2 (germline): SGHDT, YYEEEE.